This T cell receptor (beta chain) was sequenced for a study of blood T cell repertoires in COVID-19. Between the trimmed V and J ends, which lost 5 bases and 1 base, there was a span of 11 bases. The CDR3 spans 14 residues. Germline V gene data show CDR1 as LNHDA and CDR2 as SQIVND (reference sequence). TCRdb keeps only in-frame clones here, not all; method: immunoSEQ multiplex PCR. The sample has around 230,000 clones, around 88% seen once. This TCR came from a woman aged 40 to 55 with acute COVID-19. What was sequenced was PBMCs or T cells enriched from blood (not recorded which). V is TRBV19 and J is TRBJ1-1, with D maybe TRBD1 (6 bases). The CDR3: CASSPGHPNTEAFF. CDR3 in DNA: TGTGCCAGTAGTCCGGGACACCCGAACACTGAAGCTTTCTTT.